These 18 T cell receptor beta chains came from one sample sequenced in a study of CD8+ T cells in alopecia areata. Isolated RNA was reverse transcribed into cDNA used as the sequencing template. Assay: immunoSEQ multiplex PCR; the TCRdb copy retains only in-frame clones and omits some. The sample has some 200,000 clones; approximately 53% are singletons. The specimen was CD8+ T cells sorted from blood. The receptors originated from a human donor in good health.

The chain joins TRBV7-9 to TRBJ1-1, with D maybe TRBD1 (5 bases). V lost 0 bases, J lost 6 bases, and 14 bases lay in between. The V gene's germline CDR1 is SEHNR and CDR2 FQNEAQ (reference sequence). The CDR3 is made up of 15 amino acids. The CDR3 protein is CASSLAPQGEPEAFF. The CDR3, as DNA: TGTGCCAGCAGCTTAGCCCCCCAGGGTGAACCTGAAGCTTTCTTT.

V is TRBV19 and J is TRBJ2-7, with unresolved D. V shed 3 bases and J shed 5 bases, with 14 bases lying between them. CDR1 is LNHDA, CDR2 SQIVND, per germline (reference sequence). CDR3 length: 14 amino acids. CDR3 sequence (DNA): TGTGCCAGTAGTATTTCTGGGGTGTGGGACGAGCAGTACTTC. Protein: CASSISGVWDEQYF.

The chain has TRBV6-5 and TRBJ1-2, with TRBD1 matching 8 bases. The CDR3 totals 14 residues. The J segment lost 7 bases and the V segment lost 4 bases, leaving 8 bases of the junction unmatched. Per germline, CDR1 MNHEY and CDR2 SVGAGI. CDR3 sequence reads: CASSFKETGAGYTF. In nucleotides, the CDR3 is TGTGCCAGCAGTTTCAAGGAGACAGGGGCTGGCTACACCTTC.

The CDR3 DNA is TGCGCCAGCAGCCAAGAACAACAGGGTCGGGGCTACACCTTC. This encodes CASSQEQQGRGYTF. V is TRBV4-1 and J is TRBJ1-2; tentative D call: TRBD1 (6 bases). V lost 0 bases, J lost 8 bases, and 13 bases lay in between. Germline CDR1 MGHRA, CDR2 YSYEKL. The CDR3 is made up of 14 amino acids.

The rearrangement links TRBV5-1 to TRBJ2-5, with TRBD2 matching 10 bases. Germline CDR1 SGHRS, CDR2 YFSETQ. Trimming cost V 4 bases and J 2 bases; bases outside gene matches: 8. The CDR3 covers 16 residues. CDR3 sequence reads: CASSPSSGGGQETQYF. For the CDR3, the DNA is TGCGCCAGCAGCCCCTCTAGCGGGGGAGGGCAAGAGACCCAGTACTTC.

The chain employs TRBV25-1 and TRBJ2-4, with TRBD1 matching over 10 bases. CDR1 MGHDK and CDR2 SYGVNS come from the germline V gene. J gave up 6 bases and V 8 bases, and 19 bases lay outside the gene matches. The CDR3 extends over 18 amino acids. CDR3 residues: CASGGRDRGKVGRNIQYF. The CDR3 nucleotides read TGTGCCAGCGGGGGTAGGGACAGGGGCAAGGTCGGTAGAAACATTCAGTACTTC.

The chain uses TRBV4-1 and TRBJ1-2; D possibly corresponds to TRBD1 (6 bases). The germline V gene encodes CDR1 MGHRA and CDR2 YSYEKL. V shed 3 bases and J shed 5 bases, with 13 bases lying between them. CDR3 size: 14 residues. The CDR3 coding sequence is TGCGCCAGCAGCCAGGGGGGCCTGGGGTATGGCTACACCTTC. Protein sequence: CASSQGGLGYGYTF.

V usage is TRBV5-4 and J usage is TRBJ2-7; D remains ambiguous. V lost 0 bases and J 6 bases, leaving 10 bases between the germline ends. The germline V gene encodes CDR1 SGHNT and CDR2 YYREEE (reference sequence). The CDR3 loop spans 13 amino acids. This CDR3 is CASSLDFTSEQYF. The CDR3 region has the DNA TGTGCCAGCAGCTTGGATTTTACGTCCGAGCAGTACTTC.

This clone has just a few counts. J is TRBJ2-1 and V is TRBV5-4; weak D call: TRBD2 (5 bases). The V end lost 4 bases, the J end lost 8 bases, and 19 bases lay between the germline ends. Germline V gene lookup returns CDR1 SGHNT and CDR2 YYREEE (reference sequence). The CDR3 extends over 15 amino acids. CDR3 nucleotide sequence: TGTGCCAGCAGCCCGGGAACTCCACTAGGCGATGAGCAGTTCTTC. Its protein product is CASSPGTPLGDEQFF.

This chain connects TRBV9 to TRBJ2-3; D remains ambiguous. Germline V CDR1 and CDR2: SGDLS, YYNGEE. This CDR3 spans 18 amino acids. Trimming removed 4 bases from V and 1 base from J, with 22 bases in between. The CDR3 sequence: CASSLLGERRGGTDTQYF. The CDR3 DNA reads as TGTGCCAGCAGCCTTCTAGGAGAGCGAAGAGGAGGCACAGATACGCAGTATTTT.

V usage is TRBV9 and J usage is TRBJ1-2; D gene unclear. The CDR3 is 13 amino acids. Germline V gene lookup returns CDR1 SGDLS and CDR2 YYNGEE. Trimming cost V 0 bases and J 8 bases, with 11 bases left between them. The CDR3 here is CASSVVESAGYTF. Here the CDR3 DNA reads TGTGCCAGCAGCGTAGTAGAAAGCGCGGGCTACACCTTC.

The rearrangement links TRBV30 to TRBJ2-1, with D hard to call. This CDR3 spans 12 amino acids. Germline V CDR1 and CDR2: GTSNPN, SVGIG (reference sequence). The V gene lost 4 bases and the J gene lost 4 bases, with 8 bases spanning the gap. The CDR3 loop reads CAWMLGYNEQFF. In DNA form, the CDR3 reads TGTGCCTGGATGTTGGGATACAATGAGCAGTTCTTC. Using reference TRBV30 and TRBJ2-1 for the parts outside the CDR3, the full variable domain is SQTIHQWPATLVQPVGSPLSLECTVEGTSNPNLYWYRQAAGRGLQLLFYSVGIGQISSEVPQNLSASRPQDRQFILSSKKLLLSDSGFYLCAWMLGYNEQFFGPGTRLTVL.

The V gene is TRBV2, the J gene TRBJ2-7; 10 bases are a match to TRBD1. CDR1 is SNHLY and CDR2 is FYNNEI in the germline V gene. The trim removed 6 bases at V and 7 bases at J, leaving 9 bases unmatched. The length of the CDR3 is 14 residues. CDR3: CASRTGTGVTEQYF. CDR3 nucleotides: TGTGCCAGCAGGACCGGGACAGGGGTTACAGAGCAGTACTTC. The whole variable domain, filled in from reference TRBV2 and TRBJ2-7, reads EPEVTQTPSHQVTQMGQEVILRCVPISNHLYFYWYRQILGQKVEFLVSFYNNEISEKSEIFDDQFSVERPDGSNFTLKIRSTKLEDSAMYFCASRTGTGVTEQYFGPGTRLTVT.

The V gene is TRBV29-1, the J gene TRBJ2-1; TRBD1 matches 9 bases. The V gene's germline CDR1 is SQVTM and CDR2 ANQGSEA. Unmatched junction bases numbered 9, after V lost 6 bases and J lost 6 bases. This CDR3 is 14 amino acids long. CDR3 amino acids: CSVTGGGLGNEQFF. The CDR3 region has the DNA TGCAGCGTGACAGGGGGAGGATTAGGCAATGAGCAGTTCTTC.

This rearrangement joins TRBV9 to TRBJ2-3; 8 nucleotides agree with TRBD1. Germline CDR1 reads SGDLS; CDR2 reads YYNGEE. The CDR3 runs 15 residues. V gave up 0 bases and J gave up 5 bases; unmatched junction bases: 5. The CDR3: CASSVEGQELDTQYF. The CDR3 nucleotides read TGTGCCAGCAGCGTAGAGGGACAGGAGTTAGATACGCAGTATTTT. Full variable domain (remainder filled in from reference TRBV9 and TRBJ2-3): DSGVTQTPKHLITATGQRVTLRCSPRSGDLSVYWYQQSLDQGLQFLIQYYNGEERAKGNILERFSAQQFPDLHSELNLSSLELGDSALYFCASSVEGQELDTQYFGPGTRLTVL.

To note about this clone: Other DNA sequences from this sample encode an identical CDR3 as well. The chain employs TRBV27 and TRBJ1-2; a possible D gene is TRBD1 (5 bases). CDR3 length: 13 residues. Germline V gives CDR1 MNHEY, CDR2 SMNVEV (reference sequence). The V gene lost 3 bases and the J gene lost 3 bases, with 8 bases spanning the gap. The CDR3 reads CASSFGGDYGYTF. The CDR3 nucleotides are TGTGCCAGCAGTTTCGGAGGGGACTATGGCTACACCTTC.

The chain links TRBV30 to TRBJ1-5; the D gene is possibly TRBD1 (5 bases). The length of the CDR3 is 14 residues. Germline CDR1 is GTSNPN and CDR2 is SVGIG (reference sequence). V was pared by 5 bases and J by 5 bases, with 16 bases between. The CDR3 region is CAWAGIGADQPQHF. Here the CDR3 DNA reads TGTGCCTGGGCAGGGATAGGGGCCGATCAGCCCCAGCATTTT.

CDR3 sequence: CASGLVPSGTGLSKSSYEQYF. The CDR3 DNA follows: TGTGCTAGTGGTTTGGTCCCTTCGGGGACAGGGCTCTCCAAATCCTCCTACGAGCAGTACTTC. V gene TRBV12-5 combines with J gene TRBJ2-7; 9 bases are shared with TRBD1. Germline CDR1 and CDR2: LGHNT and FRNRAP. The CDR3 covers 21 residues. Germline trimming cut 0 bases from V and 0 bases from J; bases unmatched to any gene: 18.